These T cell receptor beta chains were read from a single sample in a study of shared T cell receptors in the human thymus. Some clones are missing from TCRdb's copy, which holds only in-frame ones; the method was immunoSEQ multiplex PCR. The table lists about 380,000 clones, approximately 95% of them singletons. Input material: thymocytes. Receptors originate from a human donor. Each CDR3 is given with its conserved first and last residue.

TRBJ2-6,TRBV5-5,CASSLYYTRSGANVLTF
TRBJ1-4,TRBV6-1,CASSKSTGGEKLFF
TRBJ2-7,TRBV10-3,CAISGGQGDTYEQYF
TRBJ2-3,TRBV7-9,CASSLAGTSGSADTQYF
TRBJ2-3,TRBV30,CAWSTSGRAQGADTQYF
TRBJ1-4,TRBV7-9,CASSEKDATNEKLFF
TRBJ2-1,TRBV9,CASSPSGRITDEQFF
TRBJ2-3,TRBV19,CASSKRDLEDTQYF
TRBJ2-3,TRBV15,CATGPTSGGRDTQYF
TRBJ2-3,TRBV28,CASSQGNLNTQYF
TRBJ2-1,TRBV10-3,CAISPPGPYETGVSYNEQFF